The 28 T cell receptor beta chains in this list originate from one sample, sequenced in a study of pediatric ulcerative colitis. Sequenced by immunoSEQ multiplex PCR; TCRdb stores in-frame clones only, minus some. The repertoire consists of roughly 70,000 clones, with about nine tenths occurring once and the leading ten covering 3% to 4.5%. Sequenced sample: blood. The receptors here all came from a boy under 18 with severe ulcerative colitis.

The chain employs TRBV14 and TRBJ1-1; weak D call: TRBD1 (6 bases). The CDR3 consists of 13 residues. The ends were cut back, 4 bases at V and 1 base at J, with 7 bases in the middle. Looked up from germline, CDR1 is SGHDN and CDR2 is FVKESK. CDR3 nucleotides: TGTGCCAGCAGCCGACAGGAGAACACTGAAGCTTTCTTT. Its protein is CASSRQENTEAFF.

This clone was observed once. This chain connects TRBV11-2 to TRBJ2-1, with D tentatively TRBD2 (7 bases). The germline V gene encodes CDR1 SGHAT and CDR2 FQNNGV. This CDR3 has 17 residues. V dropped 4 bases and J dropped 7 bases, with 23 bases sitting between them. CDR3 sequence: CASSSTPRGRAWNEQFF. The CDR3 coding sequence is TGTGCCAGCAGCTCCACCCCGAGGGGGAGGGCCTGGAATGAGCAGTTCTTC.

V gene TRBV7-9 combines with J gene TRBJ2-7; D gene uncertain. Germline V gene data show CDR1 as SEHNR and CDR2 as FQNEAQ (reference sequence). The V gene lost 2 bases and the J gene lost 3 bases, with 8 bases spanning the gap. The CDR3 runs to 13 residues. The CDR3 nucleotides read TGTGCCAGCAGCTTAAACGTCTTCTACGAGCAGTACTTC. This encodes CASSLNVFYEQYF.

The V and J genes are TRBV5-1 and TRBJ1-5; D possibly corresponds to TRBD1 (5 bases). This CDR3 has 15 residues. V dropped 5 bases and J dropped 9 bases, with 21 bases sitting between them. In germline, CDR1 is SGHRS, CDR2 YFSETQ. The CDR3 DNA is TGCGCCAGCAGTCATATCGTGACAGTGCTCGGGCCCCAGCATTTT. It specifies CASSHIVTVLGPQHF.

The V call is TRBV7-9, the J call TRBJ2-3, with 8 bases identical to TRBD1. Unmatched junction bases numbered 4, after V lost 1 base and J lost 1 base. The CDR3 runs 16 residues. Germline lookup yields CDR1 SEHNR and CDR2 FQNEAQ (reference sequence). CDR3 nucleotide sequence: TGTGCCAGCAGCTTAGGACAGGGGCTGGGCACAGATACGCAGTATTTT. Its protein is CASSLGQGLGTDTQYF. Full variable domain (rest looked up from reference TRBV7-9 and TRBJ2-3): DTGVSQNPRHKITKRGQNVTFRCDPISEHNRLYWYRQTLGQGPEFLTYFQNEAQLEKSRLLSDRFSAERPKGSFSTLEIQRTEQGDSAMYLCASSLGQGLGTDTQYFGPGTRLTVL.

The CDR3, as DNA: TGTGCCAGCAGACGGTGGACTGAAGCTTTCTTT. Translated: CASRRWTEAFF. The chain recombines TRBV7-9 with TRBJ1-1; no definite D call. V gave up 6 bases and J gave up 5 bases, with 7 bases separating them. Looked up from germline, CDR1 is SEHNR and CDR2 is FQNEAQ (reference sequence). The length of the CDR3 is 11 residues.

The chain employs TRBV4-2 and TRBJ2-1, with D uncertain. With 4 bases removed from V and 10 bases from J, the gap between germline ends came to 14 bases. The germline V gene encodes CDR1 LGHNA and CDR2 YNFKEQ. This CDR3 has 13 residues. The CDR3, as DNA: TGTGCCAGCAGCCTTAGAATGTGGAACGAGCAGTTCTTC. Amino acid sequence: CASSLRMWNEQFF.

CDR3 nucleotide sequence: TGTGCCAGCTCACCAAGGACAGGAGAGAACACTGAAGCTTTCTTT. It codes for CASSPRTGENTEAFF. The chain recombines TRBV18 with TRBJ1-1; 7 nucleotides match TRBD1. V shed 2 bases and J 1 base; nucleotides not matched to a gene: 4. This CDR3 is built from 15 residues. Germline V gene sequence: CDR1 KGHSH, CDR2 LQKENI. Using reference TRBV18 and TRBJ1-1 for the parts outside the CDR3, the full variable domain is NAGVMQNPRHLVRRRGQEARLRCSPMKGHSHVYWYRQLPEEGLKFMVYLQKENIIDESGMPKERFSAEFPKEGPSILRIQQVVRGDSAAYFCASSPRTGENTEAFFGQGTRLTVV.

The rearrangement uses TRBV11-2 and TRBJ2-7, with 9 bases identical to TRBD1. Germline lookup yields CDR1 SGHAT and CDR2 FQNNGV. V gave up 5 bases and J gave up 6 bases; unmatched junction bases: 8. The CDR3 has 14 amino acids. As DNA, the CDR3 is TGTGCCAGCAGCCCCGGGACAGGGACTTCCGAGCAGTACTTC. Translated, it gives CASSPGTGTSEQYF.

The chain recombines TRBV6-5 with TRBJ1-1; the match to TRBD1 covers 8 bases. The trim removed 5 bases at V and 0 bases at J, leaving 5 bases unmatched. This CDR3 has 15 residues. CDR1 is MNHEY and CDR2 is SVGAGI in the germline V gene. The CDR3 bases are TGTGCCAGCAGTACCGACAGGGGCCTGAACACTGAAGCTTTCTTT. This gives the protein CASSTDRGLNTEAFF.

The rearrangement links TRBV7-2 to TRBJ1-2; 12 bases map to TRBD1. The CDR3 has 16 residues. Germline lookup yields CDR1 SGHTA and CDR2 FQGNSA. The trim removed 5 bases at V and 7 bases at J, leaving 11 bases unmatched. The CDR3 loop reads CASSDSSPGQGAGYTF. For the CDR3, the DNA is TGTGCCAGCAGCGACTCCTCGCCGGGACAGGGGGCTGGCTACACCTTC.

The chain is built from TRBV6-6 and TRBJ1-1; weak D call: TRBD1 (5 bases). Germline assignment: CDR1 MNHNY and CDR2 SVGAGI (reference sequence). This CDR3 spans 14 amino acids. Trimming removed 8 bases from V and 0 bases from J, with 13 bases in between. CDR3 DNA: TGTGCCAGCCGAGTCCGGGACCTGAACACTGAAGCTTTCTTT. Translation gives CASRVRDLNTEAFF.

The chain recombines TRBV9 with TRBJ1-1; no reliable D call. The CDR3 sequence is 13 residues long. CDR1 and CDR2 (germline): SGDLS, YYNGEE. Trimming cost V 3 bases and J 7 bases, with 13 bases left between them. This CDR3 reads CASSGTLGNEAFF. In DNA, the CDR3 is TGTGCCAGCAGCGGGACTTTGGGGAATGAAGCTTTCTTT. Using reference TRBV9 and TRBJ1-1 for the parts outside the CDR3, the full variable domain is DSGVTQTPKHLITATGQRVTLRCSPRSGDLSVYWYQQSLDQGLQFLIQYYNGEERAKGNILERFSAQQFPDLHSELNLSSLELGDSALYFCASSGTLGNEAFFGQGTRLTVV.

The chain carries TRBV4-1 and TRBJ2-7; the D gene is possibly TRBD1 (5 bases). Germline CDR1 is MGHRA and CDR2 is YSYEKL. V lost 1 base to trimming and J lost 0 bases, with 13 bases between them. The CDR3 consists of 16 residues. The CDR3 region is CASSQGLGPYSYEQYF. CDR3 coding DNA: TGCGCCAGCAGCCAAGGTCTGGGGCCTTACTCCTACGAGCAGTACTTC.

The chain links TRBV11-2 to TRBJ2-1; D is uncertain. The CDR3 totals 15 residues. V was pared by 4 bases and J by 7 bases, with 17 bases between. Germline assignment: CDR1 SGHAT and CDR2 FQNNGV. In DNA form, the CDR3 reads TGTGCCAGCAGCTCCTCCTATGCTAGTTATAATGAGCAGTTCTTC. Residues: CASSSSYASYNEQFF.

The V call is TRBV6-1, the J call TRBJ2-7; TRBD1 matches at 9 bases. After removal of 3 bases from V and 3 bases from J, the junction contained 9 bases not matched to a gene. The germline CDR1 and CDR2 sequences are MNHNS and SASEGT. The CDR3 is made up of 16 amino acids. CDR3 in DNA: TGTGCCAGCAGTGATGCCTCCGGGACAGGGAACTACGAGCAGTACTTC. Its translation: CASSDASGTGNYEQYF.

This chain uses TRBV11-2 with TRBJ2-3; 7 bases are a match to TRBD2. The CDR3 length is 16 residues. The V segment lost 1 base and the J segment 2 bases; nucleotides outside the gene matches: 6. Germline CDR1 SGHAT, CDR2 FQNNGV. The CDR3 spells CASSLGTGGPTDTQYF. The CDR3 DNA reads TGTGCCAGCAGCTTAGGTACGGGAGGTCCCACAGATACGCAGTATTTT.

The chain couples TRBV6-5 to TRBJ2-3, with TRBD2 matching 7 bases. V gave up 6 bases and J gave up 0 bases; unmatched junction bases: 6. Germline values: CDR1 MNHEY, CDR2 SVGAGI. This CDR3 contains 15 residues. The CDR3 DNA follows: TGTGCCAGCAGGGCCCAGCGGGATAGCACAGATACGCAGTATTTT. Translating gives CASRAQRDSTDTQYF.

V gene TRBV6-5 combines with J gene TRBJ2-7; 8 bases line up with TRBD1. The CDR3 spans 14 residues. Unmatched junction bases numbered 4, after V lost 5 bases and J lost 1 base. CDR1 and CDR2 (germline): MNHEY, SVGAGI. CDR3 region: CASSDRGLSYEQYF. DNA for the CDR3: TGTGCCAGCAGTGACAGGGGCCTTTCCTACGAGCAGTACTTC.

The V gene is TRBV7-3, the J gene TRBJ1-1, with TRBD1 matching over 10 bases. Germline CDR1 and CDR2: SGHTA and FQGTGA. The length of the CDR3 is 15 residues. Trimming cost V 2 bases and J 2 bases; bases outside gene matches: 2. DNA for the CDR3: TGTGCCAGCAGCTTAGGGACAGGGGTAAACACTGAAGCTTTCTTT. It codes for CASSLGTGVNTEAFF.

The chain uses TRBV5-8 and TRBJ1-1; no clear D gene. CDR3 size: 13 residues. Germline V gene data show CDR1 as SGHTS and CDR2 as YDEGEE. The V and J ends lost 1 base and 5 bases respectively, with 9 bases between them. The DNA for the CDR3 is TGTGCCAGCAGCTTGTCAGGAGGGACTGAAGCTTTCTTT. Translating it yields CASSLSGGTEAFF.

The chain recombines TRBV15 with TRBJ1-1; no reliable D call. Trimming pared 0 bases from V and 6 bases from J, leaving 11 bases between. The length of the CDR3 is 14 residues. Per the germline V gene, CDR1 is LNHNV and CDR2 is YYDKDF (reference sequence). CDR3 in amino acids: CATSREGSFPEAFF. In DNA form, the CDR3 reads TGTGCCACCAGCAGAGAAGGCTCATTCCCTGAAGCTTTCTTT.

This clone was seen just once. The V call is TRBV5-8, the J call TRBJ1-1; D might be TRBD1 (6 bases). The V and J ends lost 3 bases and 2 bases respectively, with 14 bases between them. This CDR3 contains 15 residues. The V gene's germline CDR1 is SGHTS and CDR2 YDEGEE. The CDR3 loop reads CASSSYREVNTEAFF. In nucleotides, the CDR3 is TGTGCCAGCAGCTCTTACAGGGAAGTAAACACTGAAGCTTTCTTT.

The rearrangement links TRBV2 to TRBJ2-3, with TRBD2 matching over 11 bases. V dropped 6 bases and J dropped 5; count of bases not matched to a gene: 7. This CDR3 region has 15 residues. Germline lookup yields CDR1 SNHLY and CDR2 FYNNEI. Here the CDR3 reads CASSTLAGERDTQYF. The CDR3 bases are TGTGCCAGCAGCACACTAGCGGGAGAGCGAGATACGCAGTATTTT.

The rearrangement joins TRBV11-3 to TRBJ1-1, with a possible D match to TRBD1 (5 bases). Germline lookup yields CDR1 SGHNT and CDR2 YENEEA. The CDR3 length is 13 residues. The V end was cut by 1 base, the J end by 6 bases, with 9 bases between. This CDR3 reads CASSLGGTAEAFF. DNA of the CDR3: TGTGCCAGCAGCTTAGGTGGGACGGCTGAAGCTTTCTTT.

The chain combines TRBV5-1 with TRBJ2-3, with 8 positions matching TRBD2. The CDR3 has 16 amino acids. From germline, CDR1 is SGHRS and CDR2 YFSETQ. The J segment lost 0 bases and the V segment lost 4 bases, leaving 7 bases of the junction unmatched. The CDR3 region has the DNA TGCGCCAGCAGCCCCCCCAGCGGGAGTAGCACAGATACGCAGTATTTT. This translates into CASSPPSGSSTDTQYF.

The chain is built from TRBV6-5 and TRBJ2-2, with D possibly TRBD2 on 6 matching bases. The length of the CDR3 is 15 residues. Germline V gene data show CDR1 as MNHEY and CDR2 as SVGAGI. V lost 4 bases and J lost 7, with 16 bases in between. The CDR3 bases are TGTGCCAGCAGTTTGGGACTCTATAACTTCGGGGAGCTGTTTTTT. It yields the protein CASSLGLYNFGELFF.

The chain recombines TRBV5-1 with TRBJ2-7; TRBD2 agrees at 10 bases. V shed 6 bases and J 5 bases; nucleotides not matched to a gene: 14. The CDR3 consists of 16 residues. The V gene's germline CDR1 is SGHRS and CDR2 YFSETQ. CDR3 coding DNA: TGCGCCAGCACCGATCTCCCCGGGACTAGCGTCCACGAGCAGTACTTC. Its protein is CASTDLPGTSVHEQYF.